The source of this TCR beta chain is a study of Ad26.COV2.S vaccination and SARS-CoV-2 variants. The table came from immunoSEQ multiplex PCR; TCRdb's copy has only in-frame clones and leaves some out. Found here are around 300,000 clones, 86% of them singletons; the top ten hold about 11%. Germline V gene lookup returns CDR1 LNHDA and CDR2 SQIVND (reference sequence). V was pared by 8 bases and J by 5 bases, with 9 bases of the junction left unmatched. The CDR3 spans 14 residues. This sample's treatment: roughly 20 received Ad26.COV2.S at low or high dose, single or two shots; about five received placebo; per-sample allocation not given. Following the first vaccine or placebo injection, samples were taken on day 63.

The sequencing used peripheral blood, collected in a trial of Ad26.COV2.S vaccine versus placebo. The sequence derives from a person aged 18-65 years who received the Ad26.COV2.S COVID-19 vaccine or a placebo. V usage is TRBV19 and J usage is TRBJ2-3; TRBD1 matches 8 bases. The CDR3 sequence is CASHDRGYVDTQYF. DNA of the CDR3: TGTGCCAGTCACGACAGGGGTTACGTAGATACGCAGTATTTT.